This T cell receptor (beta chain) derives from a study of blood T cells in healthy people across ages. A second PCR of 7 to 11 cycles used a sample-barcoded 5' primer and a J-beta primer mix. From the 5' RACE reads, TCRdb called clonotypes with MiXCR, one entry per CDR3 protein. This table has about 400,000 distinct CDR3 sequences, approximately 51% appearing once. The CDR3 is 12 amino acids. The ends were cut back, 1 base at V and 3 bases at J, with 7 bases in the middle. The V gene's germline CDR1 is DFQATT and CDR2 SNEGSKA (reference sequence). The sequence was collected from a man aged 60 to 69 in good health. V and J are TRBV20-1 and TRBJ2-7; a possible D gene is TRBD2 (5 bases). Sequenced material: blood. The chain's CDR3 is CSARAGNYEQYF. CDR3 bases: TGCAGTGCTAGAGCGGGGAACTACGAGCAGTACTTC.